Detailed here is one T cell receptor beta chain. Its antigen is not identified. This record comes from a study of shared clonotypes between healthy human individuals. Only in-frame clones appear in the TCRdb table, and some are missing; sequencing was by immunoSEQ multiplex PCR. The data hold some 1,600,000 clones, with 95% to 99% observed a single time. Study-level points and caveats: Generation probabilities were higher for clonotypes shared across all four sorted-subset donors than for unshared ones.

This CDR3 contains 15 residues. The germline V and J ends were trimmed by 0 bases and 3 bases, with 12 bases remaining between them. Germline V gene data show CDR1 as SGHAT and CDR2 as FQNNGV. The TCR was taken from a man aged 25-45 years in good health. Sequencing input: naive CD4+ T cells sorted from blood. Regarding subset: CD45RA+ positively selected. The V gene is TRBV11-2, the J gene TRBJ2-7; D perhaps matches TRBD2 (5 bases). The CDR3 spells CASSLDNRGFYEQYF. CDR3 coding DNA: TGTGCCAGCAGCTTAGATAACCGGGGTTTCTACGAGCAGTACTTC.